These T cell receptor beta chains were read from a single sample in a study of blood T cells in healthy people across ages. TCRdb passed the 5' RACE reads through MiXCR, listing each CDR3 protein once. The sample has some 640,000 distinct CDR3 sequences; about 30% are singletons. The sample comprised blood. The receptors stem from a woman older than 75 in good health. Both conserved end residues are part of each CDR3. D genes are given only for firm matches. Size tells how often a clone was seen (once, few, many) or the class of an expanded clone, and some rows leave it out.

abundance	v_gene	d_gene	j_gene	CDR3nt	CDR3aa
many	TRBV6-2/TRBV6-3	.	TRBJ2-7	TGTGCCAGCAGTCACCACTACGAGCAGTACTTC	CASSHHYEQYF
many	TRBV6-5	.	TRBJ2-6	TGTGCCAGCACCGGTCGGGCTTCTGGGGCCAACGTCCTGACTTTC	CASTGRASGANVLTF
many	TRBV20-1	.	TRBJ2-3	TGCAGTGCTAGAGAGACCCGGGACCATCTTGGGCAGTATTTT	CSARETRDHLGQYF
.	TRBV7-6	TRBD1	TRBJ1-5	TGTGCCAACCCGGGACAGAGCAATCAGCCCCAGCATTTT	CANPGQSNQPQHF
.	TRBV20-1	.	TRBJ2-1	TGCAGTGCTAGAGCCGCTGATGAGCAGTTCTTC	CSARAADEQFF
many	TRBV5-6	TRBD2	TRBJ2-1	TGTGCCAGCAGCGTCGGGGGGGCATCCTACAATGAGCAGTTCTTC	CASSVGGASYNEQFF
.	TRBV2	.	TRBJ1-2	TGTGCCAGCGTCCGGAACAGGACTAACTATGGCTACACCTTC	CASVRNRTNYGYTF
many	TRBV7-2	TRBD2	TRBJ2-3	TGTGCCAGCTTCACAACGGGGGGGAGCACAGATACGCAGTATTTT	CASFTTGGSTDTQYF
many	TRBV27	.	TRBJ1-1	TGTGCCAGCAGTCCCCTCGGGGCGAACACTGAAGCTTTCTTT	CASSPLGANTEAFF
few	TRBV6-5	.	TRBJ1-1	TGTGCCAGCAGTTCCGCGGGGAGGGGCGGGAACACTGAAGCTTTCTTT	CASSSAGRGGNTEAFF
many	TRBV20-1	.	TRBJ2-5	TGCAGTGCTAGAGTTAAGGTGGGCCTGCCTGACCAAGAGACCCAGTACTTC	CSARVKVGLPDQETQYF
.	TRBV14	.	TRBJ1-6	TGTGCCAGCAGCCAAGGGAGGTCTGCACCCCTCCACTTT	CASSQGRSAPLHF
.	TRBV9	TRBD2	TRBJ2-2	TGTGCCAGCAGCCCTCAACTAGCGGGGGGCTTAATGGCCGGGGAGCTGTTTTTT	CASSPQLAGGLMAGELFF